This TCR beta chain stems from a study of shared T cell receptors in the human thymus. Produced via immunoSEQ multiplex PCR; TCRdb's table is partial and in-frame only. The repertoire consists of 720,000 or so clones, with 80% to 90% occurring once and the leading ten covering roughly 0.01%. This sample also belongs to another study, concerning human thymus T cells. According to that study: The sample donors, healthy Finnish infants, were having corrective surgery for congenital heart defects. Resected material from corrective heart surgery provided the thymus tissue analysed. Across thymic and blood repertoires, the usage of V and J genes appeared to be biased. Thymic repertoires of unrelated individuals were reported in related research to overlap highly.

The origin of this receptor is a girl under three years old with a congenital heart defect. The sample taken for sequencing was thymocytes.

The CDR3 sequence: CASSHRTGAYEQYF. The DNA for the CDR3 is TGCGCCAGCAGCCACCGGACAGGGGCTTACGAGCAGTACTTC. V gene TRBV4-1 combines with J gene TRBJ2-7; 9 nucleotides line up with TRBD1. CDR3 length equals 14 residues. Trimming at V came to 3 bases and at J to 4 bases, leaving 4 bases not matched to a gene. Germline V gives CDR1 MGHRA, CDR2 YSYEKL.